This entry describes one T cell receptor (beta chain). Its antigen is unknown. Assay used: immunoSEQ multiplex PCR; TCRdb lists only in-frame clones, some missing. In the table there are approximately 50,000 clones, approximately 75% of which are singletons. The entry originates in a study of vaccination effects on CD4 cells after COVID-19. Study as a whole: Either the BNT162b2 or mRNA-1273 vaccine was given to participants in two doses.

V lost 4 bases and J 5 bases, leaving 8 bases between the germline ends. Per the germline V gene, CDR1 is LGHDT and CDR2 is YNNKEL (reference sequence). The CDR3 has 13 amino acids. Broader study findings: By a late point after vaccination, infection- and vaccine-induced clones had shrunk markedly through clonal contraction.

Before any sequencing was done, the ViraFEST assay used viral peptide pools to expand antigen-specific CD4+ T cells. Upon completion of about eleven days in culture, CD4+ T cells were isolated. Nobody among the vaccine recipients had prior SARS-CoV-2 infection (nucleocapsid antibodies were negative). With approximately 11 ug/ml peptides and 9 to 10 IU/ml IL-2, over 1.5 million PBMC per well were cultured. Half of the medium was exchanged for IL-2 medium on both days 3 and 7. The receptor was isolated from a human donor who received a COVID-19 vaccine. This sequence joins TRBV3-1 (or the pseudogene TRBV3-2) and TRBJ2-2; perhaps TRBD2 as D (6 bases). The material sequenced was CD4+ T cells from PBMCs cultured with HCoV-OC43 spike peptides, taken before COVID-19 vaccination. Subset defined: HCoV-OC43 spike overlapping peptide pool stimulation. DNA of the CDR3: TGTGCCAGCAGCCGGGGGGAAACCGGGGAGCTGTTTTTT. Amino acid sequence: CASSRGETGELFF.